The clone carrying this T cell receptor (beta chain) was seen a single time. This specimen comes from a study of T cell changes during pregnancy in multiple sclerosis. Clones were sequenced by immunoSEQ multiplex PCR, and TCRdb holds only the in-frame ones, with some missing. The repertoire holds some 30,000 clones, with 70% to 90% as singletons. The sample was CD8+ T cells from peripheral blood mononuclear cells, taken after pregnancy. The receptor was isolated from a female donor with multiple sclerosis, enrolled in a pregnancy study.

The CDR3: CASSQQGNGNTIYF. Here the CDR3 DNA reads TGCGCCAGCAGCCAACAGGGTAATGGAAACACCATATATTTT. V is TRBV4-1 and J is TRBJ1-3; D possibly corresponds to TRBD1 (5 bases). CDR1 is MGHRA and CDR2 is YSYEKL in the germline V gene. The CDR3 spans 14 residues. The V gene lost 2 bases and the J gene lost 3 bases, with 8 bases spanning the gap.